The T cell receptor (beta chain) described here comes from a study of blood T cell repertoires in COVID-19. Study background: PBMCs, B-cell-depleted T cells, or T cells were the source of the cDNA or gDNA that made up the material.

The CDR3 totals 14 residues. Looked up from germline, CDR1 is LNHDA and CDR2 is SQIVND (reference sequence). Trimming stripped 10 bases from V and 5 bases from J, with 18 bases between. In Seattle, patients joined the study during active infection and were tracked longitudinally. Generated by immunoSEQ multiplex PCR, the TCRdb table keeps only in-frame clones and is missing some. The sample yields roughly 340,000 clones, 87% seen once. The clonotype was recovered from a woman between 45 and 60 years old with COVID-19, enrolled during active disease. The sample consisted of peripheral blood. The chain recombines TRBV19 with TRBJ2-1; D is possibly TRBD1 (6 bases). The CDR3 reads CATAIEGVNNEQFF. CDR3 nucleotide sequence: TGTGCCACCGCCATTGAGGGGGTTAACAATGAGCAGTTCTTC. The whole variable domain, remainder taken from reference TRBV19 and TRBJ2-1, is DGGITQSPKYLFRKEGQNVTLSCEQNLNHDAMYWYRQDPGQGLRLIYYSQIVNDFQKGDIAEGYSVSREKKESFPLTVTSAQKNPTAFYLCATAIEGVNNEQFFGPGTRLTVL.